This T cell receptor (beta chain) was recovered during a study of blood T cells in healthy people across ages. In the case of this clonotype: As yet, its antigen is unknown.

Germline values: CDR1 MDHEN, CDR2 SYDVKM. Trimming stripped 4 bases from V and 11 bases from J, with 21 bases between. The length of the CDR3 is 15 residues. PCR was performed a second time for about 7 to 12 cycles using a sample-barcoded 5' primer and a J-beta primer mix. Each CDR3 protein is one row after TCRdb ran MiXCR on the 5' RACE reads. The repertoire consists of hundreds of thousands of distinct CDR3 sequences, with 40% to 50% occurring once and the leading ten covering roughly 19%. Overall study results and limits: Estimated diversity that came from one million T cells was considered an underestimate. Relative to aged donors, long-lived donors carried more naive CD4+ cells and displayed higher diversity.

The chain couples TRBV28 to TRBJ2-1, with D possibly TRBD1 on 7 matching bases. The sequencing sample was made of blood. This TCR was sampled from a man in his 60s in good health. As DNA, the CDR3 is TGTGCCAGCAGTTCGCAGGGGGGCGCGAGATCCCAGCAGTTCTTC. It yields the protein CASSSQGGARSQQFF.